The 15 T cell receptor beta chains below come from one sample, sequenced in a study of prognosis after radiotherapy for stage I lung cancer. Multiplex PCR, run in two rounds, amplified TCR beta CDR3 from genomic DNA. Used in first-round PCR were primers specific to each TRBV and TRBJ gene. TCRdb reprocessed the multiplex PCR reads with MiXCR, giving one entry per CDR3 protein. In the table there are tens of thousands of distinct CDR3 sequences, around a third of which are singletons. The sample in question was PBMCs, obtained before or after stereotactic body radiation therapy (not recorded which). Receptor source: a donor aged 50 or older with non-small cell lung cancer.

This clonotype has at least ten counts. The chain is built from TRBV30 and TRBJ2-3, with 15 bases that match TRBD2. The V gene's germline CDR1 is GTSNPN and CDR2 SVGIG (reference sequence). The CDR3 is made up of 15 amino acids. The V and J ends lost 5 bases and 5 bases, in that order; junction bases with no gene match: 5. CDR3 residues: CAWSAGLAGGDTQYF. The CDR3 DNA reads TGTGCCTGGTCCGCGGGACTAGCGGGAGGAGATACGCAGTATTTT. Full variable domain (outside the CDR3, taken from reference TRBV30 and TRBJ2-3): SQTIHQWPATLVQPVGSPLSLECTVEGTSNPNLYWYRQAAGRGLQLLFYSVGIGQISSEVPQNLSASRPQDRQFILSSKKLLLSDSGFYLCAWSAGLAGGDTQYFGPGTRLTVL.

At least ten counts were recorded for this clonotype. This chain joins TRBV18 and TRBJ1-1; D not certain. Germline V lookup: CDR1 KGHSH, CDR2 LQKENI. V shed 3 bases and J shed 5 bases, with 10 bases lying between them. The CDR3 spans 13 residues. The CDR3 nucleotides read TGTGCCAGCTCACCCGGAAGACAAACTGAAGCTTTCTTT. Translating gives CASSPGRQTEAFF.

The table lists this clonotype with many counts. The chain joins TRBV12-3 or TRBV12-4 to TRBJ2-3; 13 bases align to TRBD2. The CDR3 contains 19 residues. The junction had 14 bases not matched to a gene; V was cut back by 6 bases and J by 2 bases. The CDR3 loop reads CASSPGLAGVLPYTDTQYF. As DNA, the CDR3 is TGTGCCAGCAGCCCTGGACTAGCGGGAGTTCTCCCTTACACAGATACGCAGTATTTT.

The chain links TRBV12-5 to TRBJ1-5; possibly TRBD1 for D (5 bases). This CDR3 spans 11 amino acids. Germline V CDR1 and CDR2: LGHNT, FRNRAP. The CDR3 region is CGRDGDKPQHF. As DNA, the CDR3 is TGTGGACGGGACGGAGATAAGCCCCAGCATTTT.

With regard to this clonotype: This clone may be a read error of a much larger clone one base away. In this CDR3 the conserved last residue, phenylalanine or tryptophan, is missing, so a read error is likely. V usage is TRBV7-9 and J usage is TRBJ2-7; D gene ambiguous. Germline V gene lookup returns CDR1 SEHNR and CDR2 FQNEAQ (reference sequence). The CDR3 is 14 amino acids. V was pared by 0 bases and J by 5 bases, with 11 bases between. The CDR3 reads CASSLAGFKDEQYL. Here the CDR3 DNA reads TGTGCCAGCAGCTTAGCGGGGTTCAAGGACGAGCAGTACCTC.

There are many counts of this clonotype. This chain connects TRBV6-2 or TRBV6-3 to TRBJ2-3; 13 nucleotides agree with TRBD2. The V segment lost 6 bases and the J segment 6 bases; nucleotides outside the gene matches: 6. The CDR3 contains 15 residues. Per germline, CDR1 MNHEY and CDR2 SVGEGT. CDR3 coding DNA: TGTGCCAGCAGCGGACTAGCGGGAGAAGAGGATACGCAGTATTTT. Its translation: CASSGLAGEEDTQYF.

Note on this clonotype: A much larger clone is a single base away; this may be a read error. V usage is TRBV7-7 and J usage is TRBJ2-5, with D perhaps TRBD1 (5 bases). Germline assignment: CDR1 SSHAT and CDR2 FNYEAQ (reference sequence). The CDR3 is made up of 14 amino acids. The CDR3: CASSLGPGSDTQYF. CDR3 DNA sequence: TGTGCTAGCAGCTTAGGGCCAGGGTCAGACACCCAGTACTTC.

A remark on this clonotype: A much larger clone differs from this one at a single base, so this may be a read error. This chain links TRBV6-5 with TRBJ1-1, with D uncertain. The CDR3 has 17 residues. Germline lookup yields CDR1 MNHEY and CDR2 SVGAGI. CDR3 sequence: CASSYAFMGDFNTESFF. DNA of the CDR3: TGTGCCAGCAGTTACGCCTTCATGGGAGACTTCAACACTGAATCTTTCTTT.

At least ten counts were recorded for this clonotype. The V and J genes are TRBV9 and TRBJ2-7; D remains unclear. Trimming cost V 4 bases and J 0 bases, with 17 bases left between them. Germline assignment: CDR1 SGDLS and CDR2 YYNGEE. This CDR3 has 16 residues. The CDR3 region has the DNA TGTGCCAGCAGCCCGTTGATGACTGGGCACTCCTACGAGCAGTACTTC. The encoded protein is CASSPLMTGHSYEQYF.

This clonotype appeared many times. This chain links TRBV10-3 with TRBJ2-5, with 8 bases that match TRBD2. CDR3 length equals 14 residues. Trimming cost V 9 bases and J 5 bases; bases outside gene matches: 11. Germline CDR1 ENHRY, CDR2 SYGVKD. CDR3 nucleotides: TGTGCCATACGGTCGGGACTAGAGGAGGAGACCCAGTACTTC. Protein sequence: CAIRSGLEEETQYF.

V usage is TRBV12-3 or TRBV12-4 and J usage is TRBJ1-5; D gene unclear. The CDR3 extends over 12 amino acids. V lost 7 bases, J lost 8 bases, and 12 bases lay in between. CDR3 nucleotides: TGTGCCAGCATTTCCTGGGTGAAGCCCCAGCATTTT. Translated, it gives CASISWVKPQHF.

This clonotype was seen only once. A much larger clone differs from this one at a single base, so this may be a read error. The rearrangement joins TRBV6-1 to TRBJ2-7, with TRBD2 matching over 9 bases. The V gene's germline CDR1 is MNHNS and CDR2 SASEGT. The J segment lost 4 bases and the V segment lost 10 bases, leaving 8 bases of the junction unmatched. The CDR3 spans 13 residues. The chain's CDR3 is CATLTSGLYEQYF. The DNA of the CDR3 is TGTGCCACCTTGACTAGCGGCCTTTACGAGCAGTACTTC.

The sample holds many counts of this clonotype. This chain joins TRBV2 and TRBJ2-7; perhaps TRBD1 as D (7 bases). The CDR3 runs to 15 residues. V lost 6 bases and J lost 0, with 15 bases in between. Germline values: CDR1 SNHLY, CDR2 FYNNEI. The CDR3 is CASSGGQLVSYEQYF. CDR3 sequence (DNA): TGTGCCAGCAGCGGGGGACAGCTTGTCTCCTACGAGCAGTACTTC.

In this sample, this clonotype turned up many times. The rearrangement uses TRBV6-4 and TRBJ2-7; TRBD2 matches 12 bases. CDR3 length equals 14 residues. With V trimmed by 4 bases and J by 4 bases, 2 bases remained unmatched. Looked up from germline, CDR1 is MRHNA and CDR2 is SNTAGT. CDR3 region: CASSVTSGSYEQYF. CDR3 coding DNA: TGTGCCAGCAGTGTGACTAGCGGGAGTTACGAGCAGTACTTC.

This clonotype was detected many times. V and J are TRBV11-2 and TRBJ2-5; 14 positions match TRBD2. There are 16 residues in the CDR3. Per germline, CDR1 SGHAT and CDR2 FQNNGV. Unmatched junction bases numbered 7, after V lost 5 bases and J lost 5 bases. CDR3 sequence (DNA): TGTGCCAGCAGCCCGGGACTAGCGGGAGTATATGAGACCCAGTACTTC. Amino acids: CASSPGLAGVYETQYF.